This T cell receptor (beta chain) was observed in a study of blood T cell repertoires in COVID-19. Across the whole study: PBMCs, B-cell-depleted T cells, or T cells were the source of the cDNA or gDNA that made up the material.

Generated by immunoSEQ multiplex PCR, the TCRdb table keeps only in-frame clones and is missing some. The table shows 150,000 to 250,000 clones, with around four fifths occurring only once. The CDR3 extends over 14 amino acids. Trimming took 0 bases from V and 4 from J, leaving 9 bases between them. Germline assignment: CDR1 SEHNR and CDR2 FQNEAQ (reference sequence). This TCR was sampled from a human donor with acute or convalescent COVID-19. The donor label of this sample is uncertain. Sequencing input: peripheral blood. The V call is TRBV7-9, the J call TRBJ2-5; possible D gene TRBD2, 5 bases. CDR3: CASSLAGVIETQYF. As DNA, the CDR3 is TGTGCCAGCAGCTTAGCGGGAGTGATAGAGACCCAGTACTTC.